This T cell receptor beta chain was documented in a study of T cells in Graves' hyperthyroidism and ophthalmopathy. Study overall: The blood sample was taken at first diagnosis, before treatment began.

Patients with uncontrolled infections, other autoimmune diseases, pregnancy or lactation were excluded. The CDR3 covers 11 residues. The germline gives CDR1 DFQATT, CDR2 SNEGSKA (reference sequence). RNA transcripts gave rise to amplified TCR beta CDR3 regions. The HTBI primer set drove a first-round RT-PCR of the TCR CDR3. TCRdb reanalysed the multiplex PCR reads using MiXCR and keeps one entry per CDR3 protein. The sample lists 450,000 to 550,000 distinct CDR3 sequences; around 22% were seen once. The sequenced material came from blood. This chain uses TRBV20-1 with TRBJ2-5, with 7 bases fitting TRBD2. This receptor was identified in a woman aged 25 to 39 with Graves' ophthalmopathy. The CDR3 here is CRGGGQETQYF. The CDR3 DNA is TGCAGGGGGGGGGGACAAGAGACCCAGTACTTC.